This T cell receptor beta chain comes out of a study of blood T cell repertoires in COVID-19. Across the whole study: COVID-19 samples, acute and convalescent, were from the United States, Italy and Spain. Sources were T cells, B-cell-depleted T cells, or PBMCs; the material itself was cDNA or gDNA.

The Seattle patients, enrolled during active infection, were followed longitudinally. CDR1 and CDR2 (germline): SGDLS, YYNGEE. V was clipped by 4 bases and J by 4 bases; unmatched bases: 10. CDR3 length equals 17 residues. The assay was immunoSEQ multiplex PCR, and TCRdb's table has in-frame clones only and misses some. The data show about 94,000 clones, with roughly 70% seen just once and just under 4% held by the top ten. The chain links TRBV9 to TRBJ1-3; TRBD1 agrees at 11 bases. The receptor's source is a man between 65 and 79 years old with COVID-19, enrolled during active disease. Sequenced material: peripheral blood. This chain's CDR3 is CASSLLGQGALGNTIYF. In nucleotides, the CDR3 is TGTGCCAGCAGCCTCCTAGGACAGGGGGCTTTAGGAAACACCATATATTTT.